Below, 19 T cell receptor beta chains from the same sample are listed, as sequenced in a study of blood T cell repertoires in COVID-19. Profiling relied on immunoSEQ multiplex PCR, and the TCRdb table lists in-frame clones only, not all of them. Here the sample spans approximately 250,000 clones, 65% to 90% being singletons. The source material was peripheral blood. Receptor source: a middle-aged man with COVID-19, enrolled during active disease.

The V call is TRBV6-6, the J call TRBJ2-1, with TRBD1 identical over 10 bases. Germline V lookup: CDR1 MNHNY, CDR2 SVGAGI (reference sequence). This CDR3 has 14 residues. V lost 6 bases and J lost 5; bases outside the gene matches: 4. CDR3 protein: CASRGQGTHNEQFF. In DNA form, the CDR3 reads TGTGCCAGCAGGGGACAGGGGACCCACAATGAGCAGTTCTTC.

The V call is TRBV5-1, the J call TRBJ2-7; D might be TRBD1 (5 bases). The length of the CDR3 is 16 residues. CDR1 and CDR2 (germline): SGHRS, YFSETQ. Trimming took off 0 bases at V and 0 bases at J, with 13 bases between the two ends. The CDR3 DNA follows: TGCGCCAGCAGCTTGGGGGGCCCTATGACCTCCTACGAGCAGTACTTC. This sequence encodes CASSLGGPMTSYEQYF. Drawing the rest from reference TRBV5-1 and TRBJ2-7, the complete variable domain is KAGVTQTPRYLIKTRGQQVTLSCSPISGHRSVSWYQQTPGQGLQFLFEYFSETQRNKGNFPGRFSGRQFSNSRSEMNVSTLELGDSALYLCASSLGGPMTSYEQYFGPGTRLTVT.

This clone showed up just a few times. DNA of the CDR3: TGTGCCAGCAGTGCGTCCGGGACAGGGGCCAACGTCCTGACTTTC. Protein sequence: CASSASGTGANVLTF. The rearrangement joins TRBV2 to TRBJ2-6; the D gene is possibly TRBD1 (6 bases). V shed 4 bases and J shed 4 bases, with 11 bases lying between them. This CDR3 comprises 15 residues. Germline CDR1 and CDR2: SNHLY and FYNNEI.

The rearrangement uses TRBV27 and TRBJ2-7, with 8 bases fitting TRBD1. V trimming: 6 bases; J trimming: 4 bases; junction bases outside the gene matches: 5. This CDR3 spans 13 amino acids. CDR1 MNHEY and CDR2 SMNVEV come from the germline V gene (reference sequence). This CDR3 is CASSDRGWYEQYF. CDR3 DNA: TGTGCCAGCAGCGACAGGGGCTGGTACGAGCAGTACTTC.

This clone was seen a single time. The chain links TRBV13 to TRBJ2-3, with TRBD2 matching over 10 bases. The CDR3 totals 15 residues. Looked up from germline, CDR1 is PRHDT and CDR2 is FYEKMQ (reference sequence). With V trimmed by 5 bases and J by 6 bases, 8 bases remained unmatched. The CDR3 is CASSQRTSGWDTQYF. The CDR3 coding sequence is TGTGCCAGCAGCCAGAGGACTAGCGGTTGGGATACGCAGTATTTT.

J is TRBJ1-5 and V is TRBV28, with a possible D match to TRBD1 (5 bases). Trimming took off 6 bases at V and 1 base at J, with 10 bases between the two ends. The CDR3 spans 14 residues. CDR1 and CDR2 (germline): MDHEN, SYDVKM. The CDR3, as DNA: TGTGCCAGCAGGGCCCCAGGGAGCAATCAGCCCCAGCATTTT. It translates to CASRAPGSNQPQHF. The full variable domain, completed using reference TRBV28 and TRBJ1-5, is DVKVTQSSRYLVKRTGEKVFLECVQDMDHENMFWYRQDPGLGLRLIYFSYDVKMKEKGDIPEGYSVSREKKERFSLILESASTNQTSMYLCASRAPGSNQPQHFGDGTRLSIL.

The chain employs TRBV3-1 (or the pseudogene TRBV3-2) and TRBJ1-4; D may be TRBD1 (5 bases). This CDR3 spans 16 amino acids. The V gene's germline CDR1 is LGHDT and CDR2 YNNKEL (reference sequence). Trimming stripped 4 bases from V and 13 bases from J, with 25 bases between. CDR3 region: CASSLTEGTGTGGLFF. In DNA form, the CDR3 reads TGTGCCAGCAGCCTGACTGAGGGGACTGGGACTGGGGGACTGTTTTTT.

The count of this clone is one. Here the CDR3 reads CASSRQGSTGELFF. CDR3 DNA: TGTGCCAGCTCAAGACAGGGTTCCACCGGGGAGCTGTTTTTT. The J gene is TRBJ2-2, the V gene TRBV18, with 7 bases lining up with TRBD1. V gave up 5 bases and J gave up 4 bases; unmatched junction bases: 4. Germline assignment: CDR1 KGHSH and CDR2 LQKENI. The CDR3 is 14 amino acids.

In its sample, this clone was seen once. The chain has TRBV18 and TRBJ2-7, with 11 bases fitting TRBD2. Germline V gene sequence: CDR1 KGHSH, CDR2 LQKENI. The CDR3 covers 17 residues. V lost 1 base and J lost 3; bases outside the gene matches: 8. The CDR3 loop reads CASSPRSGGARDYEQYF. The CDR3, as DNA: TGTGCCAGCTCACCACGTAGCGGGGGGGCCAGGGACTACGAGCAGTACTTC.

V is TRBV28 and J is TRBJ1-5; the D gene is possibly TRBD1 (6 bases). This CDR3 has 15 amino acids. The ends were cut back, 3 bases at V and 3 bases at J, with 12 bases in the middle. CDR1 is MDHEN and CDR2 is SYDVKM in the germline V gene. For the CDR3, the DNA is TGTGCCAGCAGTTTTTTAACAGGGACCAATCAGCCCCAGCATTTT. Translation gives CASSFLTGTNQPQHF.

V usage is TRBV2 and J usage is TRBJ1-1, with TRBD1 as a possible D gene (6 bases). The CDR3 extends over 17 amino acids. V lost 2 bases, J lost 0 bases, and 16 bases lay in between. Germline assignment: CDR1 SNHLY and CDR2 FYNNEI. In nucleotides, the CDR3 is TGTGCCAGCAGTGAACCCGACAGGCATAACATGAACACTGAAGCTTTCTTT. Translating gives CASSEPDRHNMNTEAFF. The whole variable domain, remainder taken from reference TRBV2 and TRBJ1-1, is EPEVTQTPSHQVTQMGQEVILRCVPISNHLYFYWYRQILGQKVEFLVSFYNNEISEKSEIFDDQFSVERPDGSNFTLKIRSTKLEDSAMYFCASSEPDRHNMNTEAFFGQGTRLTVV.

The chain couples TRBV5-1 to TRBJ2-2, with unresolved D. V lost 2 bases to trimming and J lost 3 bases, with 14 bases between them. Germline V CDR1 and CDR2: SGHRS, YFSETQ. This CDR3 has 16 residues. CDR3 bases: TGCGCCAGCAGCTTTTCGAGCGTGCTCGACACCGGGGAGCTGTTTTTT. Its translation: CASSFSSVLDTGELFF.

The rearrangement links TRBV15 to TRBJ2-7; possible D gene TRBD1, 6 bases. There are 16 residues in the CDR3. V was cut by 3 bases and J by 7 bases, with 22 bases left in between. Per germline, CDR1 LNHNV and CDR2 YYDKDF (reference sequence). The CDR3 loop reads CATSSWDNPSYEEQYF. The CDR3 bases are TGTGCCACCAGCAGTTGGGACAATCCCTCGTATGAGGAGCAGTACTTC.

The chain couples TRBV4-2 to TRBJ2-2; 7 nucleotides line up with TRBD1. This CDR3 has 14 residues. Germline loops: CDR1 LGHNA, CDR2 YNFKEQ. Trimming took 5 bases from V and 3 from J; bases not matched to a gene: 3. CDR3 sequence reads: CASSRDSYTGELFF. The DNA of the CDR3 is TGTGCCAGCAGCAGGGACAGTTACACCGGGGAGCTGTTTTTT.

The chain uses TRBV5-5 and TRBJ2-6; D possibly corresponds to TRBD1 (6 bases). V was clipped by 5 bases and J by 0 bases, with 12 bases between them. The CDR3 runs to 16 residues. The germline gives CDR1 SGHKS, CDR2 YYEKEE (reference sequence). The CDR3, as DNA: TGTGCCAGCAGGCTAGGGGACATCTCTGGGGCCAACGTCCTGACTTTC. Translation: CASRLGDISGANVLTF.

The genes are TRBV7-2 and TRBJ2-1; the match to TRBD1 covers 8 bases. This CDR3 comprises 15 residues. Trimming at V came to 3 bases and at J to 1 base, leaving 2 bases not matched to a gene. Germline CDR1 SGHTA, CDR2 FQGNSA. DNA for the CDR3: TGTGCCAGCAGCTTTGACAGGGGTTCCTACAATGAGCAGTTCTTC. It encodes CASSFDRGSYNEQFF.

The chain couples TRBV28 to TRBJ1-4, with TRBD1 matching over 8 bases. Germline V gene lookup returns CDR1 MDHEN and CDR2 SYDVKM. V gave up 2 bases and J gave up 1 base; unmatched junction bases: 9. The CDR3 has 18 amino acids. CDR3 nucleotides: TGTGCCAGCAGTTTAGCTAGACAGGGGATCGGAACTAATGAAAAACTGTTTTTT. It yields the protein CASSLARQGIGTNEKLFF. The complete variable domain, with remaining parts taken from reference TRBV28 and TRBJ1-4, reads DVKVTQSSRYLVKRTGEKVFLECVQDMDHENMFWYRQDPGLGLRLIYFSYDVKMKEKGDIPEGYSVSREKKERFSLILESASTNQTSMYLCASSLARQGIGTNEKLFFGSGTQLSVL.

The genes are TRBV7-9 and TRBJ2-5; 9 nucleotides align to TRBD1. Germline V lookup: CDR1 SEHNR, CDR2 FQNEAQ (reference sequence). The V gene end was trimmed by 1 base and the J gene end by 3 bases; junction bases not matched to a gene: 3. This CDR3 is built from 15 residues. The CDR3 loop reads CASSLGTGVEETQYF. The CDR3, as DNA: TGTGCCAGCAGCTTAGGGACAGGGGTCGAAGAGACCCAGTACTTC.

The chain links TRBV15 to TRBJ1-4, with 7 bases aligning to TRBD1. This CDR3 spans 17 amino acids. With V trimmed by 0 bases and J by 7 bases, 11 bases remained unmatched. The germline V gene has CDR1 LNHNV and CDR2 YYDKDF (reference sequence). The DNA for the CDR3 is TGTGCCACCAGCAGAGAACCAGTGACAGGGTGGACTGAAAAACTGTTTTTT. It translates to CATSREPVTGWTEKLFF.